This T cell receptor beta chain was retrieved from a study of blood T cell repertoires in COVID-19. The overall study: Collection of acute and convalescent COVID-19 samples took place in the United States, Italy and Spain. PBMCs, B-cell-depleted T cells, or T cells were the source of the cDNA or gDNA that made up the material.

CDR3 size: 15 residues. Germline V lookup: CDR1 MNHEY, CDR2 SVGEGT. V was pared by 4 bases and J by 3 bases, with 6 bases of the junction left unmatched. Study processing details: How many nucleated cells were present was estimated from reference gene primer amplification. Clones were sequenced by immunoSEQ multiplex PCR, and TCRdb holds only the in-frame ones, with some missing. The V and J calls and the clone size are those of that table, but D and trimming were determined from the DNA. The sample includes over 150,000 clones, 80% to 90% of them seen just once. Material for sequencing was peripheral blood. The chain employs TRBV6-2 or TRBV6-3 and TRBJ1-1; 9 bases are shared with TRBD1. The sequence was obtained from a man aged 50 to 60 with active or convalescent COVID-19. CDR3 sequence: CASSFPTGGHTEAFF. Written as DNA, the CDR3 is TGTGCCAGCAGTTTCCCGACAGGGGGTCACACTGAAGCTTTCTTT.